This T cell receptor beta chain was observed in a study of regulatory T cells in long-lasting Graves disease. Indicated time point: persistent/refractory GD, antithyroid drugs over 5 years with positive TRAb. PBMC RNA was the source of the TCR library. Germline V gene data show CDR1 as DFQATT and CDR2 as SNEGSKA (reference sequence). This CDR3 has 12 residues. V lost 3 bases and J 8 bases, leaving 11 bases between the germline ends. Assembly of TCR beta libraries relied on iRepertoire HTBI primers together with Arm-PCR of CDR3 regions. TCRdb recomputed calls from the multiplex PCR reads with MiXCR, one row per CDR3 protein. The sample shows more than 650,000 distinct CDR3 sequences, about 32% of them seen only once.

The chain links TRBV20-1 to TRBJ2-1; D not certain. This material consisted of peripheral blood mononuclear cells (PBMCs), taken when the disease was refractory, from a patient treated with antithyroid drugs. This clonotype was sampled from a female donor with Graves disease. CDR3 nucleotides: TGCAGTGCTAGTAAATTCAGTGATGAGCAGTTCTTC. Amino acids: CSASKFSDEQFF.